This TCR beta chain was documented in a study of blood T cell repertoires in COVID-19. Study details: There were acute and convalescent COVID-19 samples, and they came from the United States, Italy and Spain. T cells, B-cell-depleted T cells, or PBMCs supplied cDNA or gDNA.

Methods used by the authors: For nucleated cells, counts were estimated from reference gene primer amplification. The protocol was immunoSEQ multiplex PCR, while the TCRdb copy is restricted to in-frame clones and leaves out a portion. V, J and clone size reflect that table, while D and trimming were determined from the DNA. This sample has around 330,000 clones, with 88% found just once. Per germline, CDR1 SGHRS and CDR2 YFSETQ. J was trimmed by 5 bases and V by 3 bases; bases with no gene match: 4. This CDR3 has 15 amino acids. The J gene is TRBJ1-4, the V gene TRBV5-1, with 10 nucleotides matching TRBD1. Sample: peripheral blood. The receptor was derived from a woman aged 45-60 years with active or convalescent COVID-19. CDR3 loop: CASSSGTGVNEKLFF. In DNA, the CDR3 is TGCGCCAGCAGCTCCGGGACAGGGGTAAATGAAAAACTGTTTTTT.